The 27 T cell receptor beta chains below all came from one sample that was sequenced in a study of spatial heterogeneity in lung cancer. TCRdb analysed the 5' RACE reads with MiXCR anew, one entry per CDR3 protein. The profile covers under 250 distinct CDR3 sequences, with under 60% appearing a single time and under 45% taken by the ten largest. Time point meaning: sample taken at primary tumor resection. The material was normal lung tissue next to the tumor, obtained at surgery. The receptor set was obtained from a male donor with early-stage non-small cell lung cancer.

A remark on this clonotype: This beta chain came through as a stray read in a library set up for alpha chains, and its size says little. The chain recombines TRBV12-5 with TRBJ2-7; D possibly matches TRBD1 or TRBD2 (5 bases each). The V gene lost 6 bases and the J gene lost 2 bases, with 17 bases spanning the gap. This CDR3 has 15 amino acids. CDR1 is LGHNT, CDR2 FRNRAP, per germline. The CDR3 DNA is TGTGCTAGTGGCCCATTCTCCGGGGCCACCTACGAGCAGTACTTC. It codes for CASGPFSGATYEQYF.

Turning to this clonotype: Because the library targeted alpha chains, this beta chain is an off-target read whose size means little. The gene calls are TRBV12-3 or TRBV12-4 and TRBJ2-1; perhaps TRBD2 as D (5 bases). The CDR3 length is 15 residues. The V end was cut by 7 bases, the J end by 6 bases, with 19 bases between. DNA for the CDR3: TGTGCCAGCACCCCCCGGGCGCTCCGGGGCAATGAGCAGTTCTTC. Its protein product is CASTPRALRGNEQFF.

Concerning this clonotype itself: Within a library made for alpha chains, this beta chain is off target, and its count is uninformative. V is TRBV29-1 and J is TRBJ2-5, with TRBD1 matching over 8 bases. Germline CDR1 reads SQVTM; CDR2 reads ANQGSEA. The CDR3 has 16 residues. V was clipped by 3 bases and J by 2 bases; unmatched bases: 11. For the CDR3, the DNA is TGCAGCGTTGAGGGCCTCAGGGGGCTTGGTCAAGAGACCCAGTACTTC. Translated: CSVEGLRGLGQETQYF.

This clonotype was recorded once. With the library built for alpha chains, this beta chain is off target and its frequency is not meaningful. V is TRBV30 and J is TRBJ2-5; D remains unclear. CDR3 length equals 15 residues. Trimming took off 3 bases at V and 2 bases at J, with 16 bases between the two ends. In germline, CDR1 is GTSNPN, CDR2 SVGIG (reference sequence). The CDR3 DNA is TGTGCCTGGAGGTCCGGGCAGGCGCTGCAAGAGACCCAGTACTTC. Translating it yields CAWRSGQALQETQYF.

Of note for this clonotype: The library was designed around alpha chains, so this beta chain is a stray read whose abundance carries little weight. The rearrangement uses TRBV6-1 and TRBJ2-7, with TRBD1 matching 7 bases. This CDR3 spans 13 amino acids. With 8 bases clipped from V and 6 bases from J, the junction kept 10 bases outside the gene matches. CDR1 and CDR2 (germline): MNHNS, SASEGT. The CDR3 sequence is CASGDRGPSEQYF. The CDR3 DNA reads TGTGCCAGCGGGGACAGAGGTCCCAGCGAGCAGTACTTC.

As concerns this clonotype: Little can be read into the size of this beta chain, an off-target read in a library designed for alpha chains. The V gene is TRBV6-5, the J gene TRBJ2-7; D remains ambiguous. V was shortened by 3 bases and J by 8 bases, with 8 bases between the two germline ends. This CDR3 spans 11 amino acids. Germline CDR1 MNHEY, CDR2 SVGAGI. The CDR3 here is CASSYGAKQYF. Written as DNA, the CDR3 is TGTGCCAGCAGTTATGGAGCAAAGCAGTACTTC.

Notes on this clonotype: As an off-target read in a library built for alpha chains, this beta chain has a frequency of little significance. The chain links TRBV27 to TRBJ2-3; D not certain. The V and J ends lost 6 bases and 5 bases respectively, with 9 bases between them. The CDR3 extends over 12 amino acids. Germline CDR1 MNHEY, CDR2 SMNVEV (reference sequence). The CDR3 DNA sequence: TGTGCCAGCAGGGGGATGGAAGATACGCAGTATTTT. It codes for CASRGMEDTQYF.

Of note for this clonotype: The junction departs from germline at one end; a sequencing error may be responsible. The size of this beta chain means little, since it is a stray read in a library made for alpha chains. V is TRBV5-1 and J is TRBJ1-1, with D unresolved. CDR1 and CDR2 from the germline V gene are SGHRS and YFSETQ. The CDR3 totals 14 residues. CDR3 residues: CARSLEGMNTEAFF. The CDR3 coding sequence is TGCGCCAGGAGCTTAGAGGGAATGAACACTGAAGCTTTCTTT.

Comments on this clonotype: This beta chain was picked up by a library intended for alpha chains and is off target, so its count carries little meaning. The chain employs TRBV12-3 or TRBV12-4 and TRBJ2-3; 14 bases are a match to TRBD2. The CDR3 spans 19 residues. Unmatched junction bases numbered 7, after V lost 1 base and J lost 1 base. The CDR3 is CASSLGGLAGGLGTDTQYF. As DNA, the CDR3 is TGTGCCAGCAGTTTAGGAGGACTAGCGGGGGGACTTGGCACAGATACGCAGTATTTT.

Points on this clonotype: This beta chain is a stray read from a library made for alpha chains; its abundance is not meaningful. This rearrangement joins TRBV20-1 to TRBJ2-5; D unclear. Looked up from germline, CDR1 is DFQATT and CDR2 is SNEGSKA (reference sequence). Trimming shortened V by 5 bases and J by 0 bases, and 4 bases separated the two germline ends. This CDR3 has 11 residues. Written as DNA, the CDR3 is TGCAGTGCTTTGTACCAAGAGACCCAGTACTTC. This encodes CSALYQETQYF.

About this clonotype itself: This beta chain is a stray sequence in a library constructed for alpha chains; its clone size is not meaningful. V is TRBV18 and J is TRBJ2-1; no firm D call. CDR1 is KGHSH and CDR2 is LQKENI in the germline V gene. The CDR3 is made up of 12 amino acids. Trimming took off 1 base at V and 7 bases at J, with 5 bases between the two ends. Written as DNA, the CDR3 is TGTGCCAGCTCACCACAGGTAAATGAGCAGTTCTTC. It yields the protein CASSPQVNEQFF. Filled out from reference TRBV18 and TRBJ2-1, the complete variable domain reads NAGVMQNPRHLVRRRGQEARLRCSPMKGHSHVYWYRQLPEEGLKFMVYLQKENIIDESGMPKERFSAEFPKEGPSILRIQQVVRGDSAAYFCASSPQVNEQFFGPGTRLTVL.

Comment on this clonotype: Because this beta chain is a stray read in a library intended to capture alpha chains, its abundance should not be given much weight. This chain joins TRBV29-1 and TRBJ2-2; 9 nucleotides agree with TRBD1. Germline assignment: CDR1 SQVTM and CDR2 ANQGSEA. The CDR3 is 15 amino acids. Unmatched junction bases numbered 11, after V lost 6 bases and J lost 6 bases. The CDR3 here is CSVPSGTGYAGELFF. The CDR3 DNA is TGCAGCGTCCCATCCGGGACAGGGTATGCCGGGGAGCTGTTTTTT.

As concerns this clonotype: As an off-target read in a library built for alpha chains, this beta chain has a frequency of little significance. This chain uses TRBV12-3 or TRBV12-4 with TRBJ2-5; no definite D call. Trimming shortened V by 2 bases and J by 1 base, and 5 bases separated the two germline ends. This CDR3 is built from 13 residues. CDR3 amino acids: CASSLSPQETQYF. DNA of the CDR3: TGTGCCAGCAGTTTATCACCCCAAGAGACCCAGTACTTC.

Details on this clonotype: A library prepared for alpha chains yielded this beta chain as an off-target read; its size is of little meaning. V usage is TRBV2 and J usage is TRBJ2-2; no firm D call. CDR1 SNHLY and CDR2 FYNNEI come from the germline V gene. This CDR3 has 13 amino acids. V lost 3 bases to trimming and J lost 3 bases, with 5 bases between them. The CDR3: CASSDSYTGELFF. As DNA, the CDR3 is TGTGCCAGCAGTGACAGTTACACCGGGGAGCTGTTTTTT.

Concerning this clonotype: This beta chain appears as a stray read in a library generated for alpha chains; its size is not informative. The chain joins TRBV9 to TRBJ1-5, with D possibly being TRBD1 (6 bases). V was cut by 5 bases and J by 7 bases, with 13 bases left in between. The CDR3 totals 13 residues. From germline, CDR1 is SGDLS and CDR2 YYNGEE. CDR3 sequence reads: CASSAQGSQPQHF. The CDR3 DNA sequence: TGTGCCAGCAGTGCCCAGGGGTCCCAGCCCCAGCATTTT.

Remarks on this clonotype: This beta chain came through as a stray read in a library set up for alpha chains, and its size says little. The chain links TRBV5-4 to TRBJ2-3, with 12 bases lining up with TRBD2. V lost 4 bases and J lost 5; bases outside the gene matches: 14. Germline assignment: CDR1 SGHNT and CDR2 YYREEE (reference sequence). The CDR3 spans 18 residues. Here the CDR3 DNA reads TGTGCCAGCAGCCTTCGTAGGCTAGCGGGGGGGGATGGAGATACGCAGTATTTT. Protein sequence: CASSLRRLAGGDGDTQYF.

Regarding this clonotype: The library was designed around alpha chains, so this beta chain is a stray read whose abundance carries little weight. The chain couples TRBV27 to TRBJ2-1, with D tentatively TRBD1 (5 bases). V lost 0 bases and J 4 bases, leaving 13 bases between the germline ends. The CDR3 loop spans 16 amino acids. CDR1 is MNHEY and CDR2 is SMNVEV in the germline V gene (reference sequence). CDR3 nucleotide sequence: TGTGCCAGCAGTTTATCGCTAACAGGCCCTTACAATGAGCAGTTCTTC. Translating gives CASSLSLTGPYNEQFF.

A few counts support this clonotype. With the library built for alpha chains, this beta chain is off target and its frequency is not meaningful. The chain uses TRBV4-1 and TRBJ2-1; either TRBD1 or TRBD2 may fit D (5 bases each). CDR1 is MGHRA and CDR2 is YSYEKL in the germline V gene. The germline V and J ends were trimmed by 3 bases and 12 bases, with 12 bases remaining between them. CDR3 length: 12 amino acids. The CDR3: CASSQGSGGQFF. The CDR3 region has the DNA TGCGCCAGCAGCCAGGGGTCTGGGGGGCAGTTCTTC.

This clonotype was picked up one time. In a library made to pick up alpha chains, this beta chain is a stray read with a size that means little. The rearrangement joins TRBV28 to TRBJ2-7; 8 bases agree with TRBD2. The CDR3 totals 15 residues. Trimming at V came to 5 bases and at J to 4 bases, leaving 10 bases not matched to a gene. From germline, CDR1 is MDHEN and CDR2 SYDVKM. The DNA of the CDR3 is TGTGCCAGCAGTCGGAGACTAGCGCCTCTTTACGAGCAGTACTTC. Translation gives CASSRRLAPLYEQYF.

In regard to this clonotype: This beta chain came through as a stray read in a library set up for alpha chains, and its size says little. The chain links TRBV20-1 to TRBJ1-5; D uncertain. V was pared by 3 bases and J by 2 bases, with 11 bases between. CDR1 is DFQATT, CDR2 SNEGSKA, per germline (reference sequence). The CDR3 runs 14 residues. The CDR3 sequence is CSAREMIGNQPQHF. Here the CDR3 DNA reads TGCAGTGCTAGGGAAATGATCGGCAATCAGCCCCAGCATTTT.

In the case of this clonotype: This beta chain came through as a stray read in a library set up for alpha chains, and its size says little. CDR3 protein: CASSRLVGETQYF. CDR3 in DNA: TGTGCCAGCAGCCGCCTTGTGGGTGAGACCCAGTACTTC. The chain recombines TRBV4-2 with TRBJ2-5; the D is unclear. The CDR3 length is 13 residues. Trimming took off 4 bases at V and 5 bases at J, with 11 bases between the two ends. From germline, CDR1 is LGHNA and CDR2 YNFKEQ.

Comment on this clonotype: The junction and the germline gene differ at one end; a read error may be behind it. The size of this beta chain means little, since it is a stray read in a library made for alpha chains. This chain connects TRBV7-2 to TRBJ2-1; D remains unclear. The CDR3 covers 15 residues. Germline V gene lookup returns CDR1 SGHTA and CDR2 FQGNSA. CDR3 DNA: TGTGCCAGCAGTTTAGGGCCTAGTAGTCTCAATGAGCAGTTCTTC. This translates into CASSLGPSSLNEQFF. Full variable domain (remainder filled in from reference TRBV7-2 and TRBJ2-1): GAGVSQSPSNKVTEKGKDVELRCDPISGHTALYWYRQSLGQGLEFLIYFQGNSAPDKSGLPSDRFSAERTGGSVSTLTIQRTQQEDSAVYLCASSLGPSSLNEQFFGPGTRLTVL.

Of note for this clonotype: Little can be read into the size of this beta chain, an off-target read in a library designed for alpha chains. The CDR3 protein is CASSAVSSIDEQFF. In DNA form, the CDR3 reads TGTGCCAGCAGCGCCGTGTCTAGTATCGATGAGCAGTTCTTC. This chain links TRBV9 with TRBJ2-1; D call uncertain. Trimming pared 3 bases from V and 8 bases from J, leaving 15 bases between. The CDR3 is 14 amino acids. CDR1 and CDR2 (germline): SGDLS, YYNGEE.

On this clonotype: Found in a library prepared for alpha chains, this beta chain is an off-target read, and its abundance has little meaning. Here the CDR3 DNA reads TGTGCCAGCAGAGCCCGAACAGACAGCTATGGCTACACCTTC. Translated: CASRARTDSYGYTF. The chain combines TRBV12-3 or TRBV12-4 with TRBJ1-2; possibly TRBD1 for D (5 bases). CDR3 length equals 14 residues. Between the trimmed V and J ends, which lost 6 bases and 4 bases, there was a span of 15 bases.

On this clonotype itself: Little can be read into the size of this beta chain, an off-target read in a library designed for alpha chains. This chain links TRBV29-1 with TRBJ2-2; 7 bases match TRBD1. Germline V gene data show CDR1 as SQVTM and CDR2 as ANQGSEA. V lost 6 bases to trimming and J lost 6 bases; unmatched junction nucleotides: 13. This CDR3 is 15 amino acids long. The CDR3 reads CSVPSETGYAGELFF. For the CDR3, the DNA is TGCAGCGTCCCATCCGAGACAGGGTATGCCGGGGAGCTGTTTTTT.

Concerning this clonotype: This beta chain is off target for a library built for alpha chains, so its abundance means little. The rearrangement uses TRBV7-2 and TRBJ2-3; the D is unclear. The CDR3 consists of 13 residues. Between the trimmed V and J ends, which lost 3 bases and 0 bases, there was a span of 4 bases. Per germline, CDR1 SGHTA and CDR2 FQGNSA. CDR3 amino acids: CASSLQSTDTQYF. Written as DNA, the CDR3 is TGTGCCAGCAGCTTGCAGAGCACAGATACGCAGTATTTT.

With respect to this clonotype: Within a library made for alpha chains, this beta chain is off target, and its count is uninformative. The chain recombines TRBV7-9 with TRBJ2-7, with TRBD2 identical over 9 bases. Trimming removed 5 bases from V and 2 bases from J; junction bases left unmatched: 13. This CDR3 has 17 amino acids. Germline CDR1 and CDR2: SEHNR and FQNEAQ (reference sequence). DNA for the CDR3: TGTGCCAGCAGCCCCCCTCCGGGGACTAGCCGGGCCTACGAGCAGTACTTC. It codes for CASSPPPGTSRAYEQYF.